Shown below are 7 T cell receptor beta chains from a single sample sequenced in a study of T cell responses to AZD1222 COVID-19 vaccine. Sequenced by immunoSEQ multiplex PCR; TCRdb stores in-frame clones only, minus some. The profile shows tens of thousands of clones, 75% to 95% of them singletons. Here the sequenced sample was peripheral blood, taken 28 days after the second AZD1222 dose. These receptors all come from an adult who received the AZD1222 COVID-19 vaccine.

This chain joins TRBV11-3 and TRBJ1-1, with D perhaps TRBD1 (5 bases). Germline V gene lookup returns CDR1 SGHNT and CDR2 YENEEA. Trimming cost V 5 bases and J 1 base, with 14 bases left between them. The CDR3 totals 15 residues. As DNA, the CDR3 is TGTGCCAGCAGCCCGTCCACGGGGGGGAACACTGAAGCTTTCTTT. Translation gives CASSPSTGGNTEAFF.

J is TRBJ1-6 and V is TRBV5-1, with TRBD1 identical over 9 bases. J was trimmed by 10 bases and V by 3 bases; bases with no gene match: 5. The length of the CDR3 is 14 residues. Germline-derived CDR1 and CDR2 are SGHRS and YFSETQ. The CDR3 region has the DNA TGCGCCAGCAGCTCCGGGACAGGGTCGTCACCCCTCCACTTT. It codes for CASSSGTGSSPLHF.

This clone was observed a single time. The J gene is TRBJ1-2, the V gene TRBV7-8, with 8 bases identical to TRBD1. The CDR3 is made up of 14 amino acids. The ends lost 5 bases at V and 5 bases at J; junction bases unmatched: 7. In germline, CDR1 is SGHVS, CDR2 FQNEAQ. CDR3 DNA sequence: TGTGCCAGCAGCCCCGGGACAGGCGATTATGGCTACACCTTC. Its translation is CASSPGTGDYGYTF.

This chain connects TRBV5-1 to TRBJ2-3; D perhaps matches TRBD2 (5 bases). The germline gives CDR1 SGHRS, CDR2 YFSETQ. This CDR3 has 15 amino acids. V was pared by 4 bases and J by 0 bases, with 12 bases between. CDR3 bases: TGCGCCAGCAGCCCAAGCGGCCTTAGCACAGATACGCAGTATTTT. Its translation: CASSPSGLSTDTQYF.

The CDR3 spells CASSLTGTGVTEQYF. DNA for the CDR3: TGTGCCAGCAGCTTGACGGGGACAGGGGTAACCGAGCAGTACTTC. V and J are TRBV5-5 and TRBJ2-7; the match to TRBD1 covers 10 bases. Germline CDR1 and CDR2: SGHKS and YYEKEE (reference sequence). This CDR3 is 15 amino acids long. V lost 1 base and J lost 6; bases outside the gene matches: 7. The entire variable domain, with the rest obtained from reference TRBV5-5 and TRBJ2-7, is as follows: DAGVTQSPTHLIKTRGQQVTLRCSPISGHKSVSWYQQVLGQGPQFIFQYYEKEERGRGNFPDRFSARQFPNYSSELNVNALLLGDSALYLCASSLTGTGVTEQYFGPGTRLTVT.

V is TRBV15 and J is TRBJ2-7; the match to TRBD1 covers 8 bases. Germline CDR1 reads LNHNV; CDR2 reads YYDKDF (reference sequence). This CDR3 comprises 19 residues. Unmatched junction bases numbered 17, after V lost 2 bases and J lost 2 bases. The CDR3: CATSRTDRGGKSRPYEQYF. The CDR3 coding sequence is TGTGCCACCAGCAGAACCGACAGGGGAGGCAAAAGTCGACCCTACGAGCAGTACTTC.

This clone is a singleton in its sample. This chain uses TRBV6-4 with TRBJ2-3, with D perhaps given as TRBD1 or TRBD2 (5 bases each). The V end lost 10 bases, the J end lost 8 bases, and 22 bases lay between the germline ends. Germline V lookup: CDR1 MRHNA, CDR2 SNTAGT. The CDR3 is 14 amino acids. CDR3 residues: CATAGSPGPGTQYF. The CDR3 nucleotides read TGTGCCACCGCCGGGTCTCCGGGACCCGGTACGCAGTATTTT.